These 20 T cell receptor beta chains share one sample of origin, sequenced in a study of cytomegalovirus exposure and HLA in healthy donors. 60 Vbeta and 13 Jbeta primers were used in PCR. Only in-frame clones appear in the TCRdb table, and some are missing; sequencing was by immunoSEQ multiplex PCR. The sample has some 160,000 clones; 60% to 80% are singletons. The sample consisted of PBMCs. The receptors come from a male donor in good health and CMV-seronegative.

The chain couples TRBV4-2 to TRBJ1-6, with a tentative D call TRBD1 (6 bases). Germline CDR1 reads LGHNA; CDR2 reads YNFKEQ. This CDR3 has 12 residues. V was cut by 8 bases and J by 10 bases, with 12 bases left in between. In nucleotides, the CDR3 is TGTGCCAGCCGCTACAGGGACTCACCCCTCCACTTT. This codes for CASRYRDSPLHF.

The V gene is TRBV7-2, the J gene TRBJ2-5; D is unclear. Germline CDR1 SGHTA, CDR2 FQGNSA. The CDR3 covers 12 residues. V shed 3 bases and J shed 5 bases, with 7 bases lying between them. CDR3 nucleotide sequence: TGTGCCAGCAGCTTGGTCGGGGAGACCCAGTACTTC. Translation gives CASSLVGETQYF.

The CDR3 here is CASSLVQGMDGYTF. In DNA, the CDR3 is TGTGCCAGCAGTTTAGTGCAGGGTATGGATGGCTACACCTTC. The chain has TRBV27 and TRBJ1-2; a weak D match, TRBD1 (5 bases). The germline V and J ends were trimmed by 2 bases and 6 bases, with 13 bases remaining between them. CDR1 MNHEY and CDR2 SMNVEV come from the germline V gene (reference sequence). The CDR3 spans 14 residues.

The chain couples TRBV27 to TRBJ1-6; D remains unclear. The length of the CDR3 is 13 residues. The V gene lost 9 bases and the J gene lost 6 bases, with 12 bases spanning the gap. Looked up from germline, CDR1 is MNHEY and CDR2 is SMNVEV (reference sequence). DNA for the CDR3: TGTGCCAGTAGAGGCGGAAGTAATTCACCCCTCCACTTT. Its translation is CASRGGSNSPLHF.

The V gene is TRBV11-1, the J gene TRBJ2-5; TRBD2 matches 8 bases. V lost 3 bases to trimming and J lost 5 bases; unmatched junction nucleotides: 5. Per the germline V gene, CDR1 is SGHAT and CDR2 is FQDESV (reference sequence). This CDR3 contains 14 residues. DNA for the CDR3: TGTGCCAGCAGCTTGGGCCGCGGGAGGGAGACCCAGTACTTC. This gives the protein CASSLGRGRETQYF.

The chain combines TRBV19 with TRBJ2-3; 8 positions agree with TRBD1. Germline V gives CDR1 LNHDA, CDR2 SQIVND (reference sequence). CDR3 length equals 14 residues. J lost 4 bases, V lost 5 bases, and 5 bases had no gene match. This chain's CDR3 is CASSLQGVPDTQYF. CDR3 sequence (DNA): TGTGCCAGTAGTTTACAGGGGGTACCAGATACGCAGTATTTT. Based on the CDR3 plus reference TRBV19 and TRBJ2-3, the full variable domain is DGGITQSPKYLFRKEGQNVTLSCEQNLNHDAMYWYRQDPGQGLRLIYYSQIVNDFQKGDIAEGYSVSREKKESFPLTVTSAQKNPTAFYLCASSLQGVPDTQYFGPGTRLTVL.

V is TRBV5-1 and J is TRBJ1-1; 9 nucleotides line up with TRBD1. Per germline, CDR1 SGHRS and CDR2 YFSETQ. This CDR3 comprises 14 residues. The V segment lost 7 bases and the J segment 4 bases; nucleotides outside the gene matches: 8. CDR3 residues: CASQPGTGSTEAFF. In DNA, the CDR3 is TGCGCCAGCCAACCCGGGACAGGGTCCACTGAAGCTTTCTTT.

The CDR3 DNA reads as TGCGCCAGCAGCGTGAGCGGGGAGGCTGCAGATACGCAGTATTTT. Amino acid sequence: CASSVSGEAADTQYF. V usage is TRBV4-3 and J usage is TRBJ2-3; 7 bases match TRBD2. The CDR3 runs 15 residues. V was pared by 5 bases and J by 4 bases, with 9 bases of the junction left unmatched. Germline V CDR1 and CDR2: LGHNA, YSLEER.

The chain combines TRBV6-5 with TRBJ2-7; 7 bases align to TRBD1. Losses at the gene ends were 6 bases for V and 0 bases for J; bases not matched to a gene: 2. Germline lookup yields CDR1 MNHEY and CDR2 SVGAGI. The length of the CDR3 is 13 residues. This chain's CDR3 is CASRGTASYEQYF. The CDR3 DNA follows: TGTGCCAGCAGGGGGACAGCCTCCTACGAGCAGTACTTC.

The chain's CDR3 is CASSLAGGRATDTQYF. CDR3 nucleotides: TGTGCCAGCAGCTTAGCGGGCGGGAGGGCCACAGATACGCAGTATTTT. V is TRBV7-9 and J is TRBJ2-3, with 9 bases lining up with TRBD2. Germline V CDR1 and CDR2: SEHNR, FQNEAQ (reference sequence). The CDR3 is 16 amino acids. J lost 2 bases, V lost 0 bases, and 3 bases had no gene match.

CDR3 sequence: CASSQLYRNTEAFF. DNA for the CDR3: TGCGCCAGCAGCCAACTTTATAGGAACACTGAAGCTTTCTTT. The gene calls are TRBV4-1 and TRBJ1-1; D unresolved. The CDR3 consists of 14 residues. Deletions cut 2 bases from V and 1 base from J, with 8 bases between. Germline V gene data show CDR1 as MGHRA and CDR2 as YSYEKL.

There are a few counts of this clone. The rearrangement uses TRBV29-1 and TRBJ2-7; D call uncertain. Germline CDR1 SQVTM, CDR2 ANQGSEA. Trimming removed 6 bases from V and 2 bases from J, with 11 bases in between. CDR3 length equals 12 residues. The CDR3 here is CSVRGEAYEQYF. The CDR3 coding sequence is TGCAGCGTCAGAGGAGAAGCCTACGAGCAGTACTTC.

This clone was seen a few times. The chain has TRBV19 and TRBJ1-4, with 7 bases that match TRBD1. Germline trimming cut 1 base from V and 4 bases from J; bases unmatched to any gene: 3. The CDR3 is 15 amino acids. Germline CDR1 LNHDA, CDR2 SQIVND (reference sequence). The CDR3 sequence: CASSIGDSFNEKLFF. CDR3 bases: TGTGCCAGTAGTATAGGGGACAGCTTTAATGAAAAACTGTTTTTT.

This clone was seen a handful of times. The rearrangement joins TRBV28 to TRBJ2-3, with a weak D call TRBD1 (6 bases). Trimming took 5 bases from V and 0 from J, leaving 12 bases between them. The CDR3 length is 15 residues. Germline V gives CDR1 MDHEN, CDR2 SYDVKM. Here the CDR3 DNA reads TGTGCCAGCAGTGGACAGATGCCTAGCACAGATACGCAGTATTTT. Translated: CASSGQMPSTDTQYF.

The rearrangement joins TRBV7-2 to TRBJ2-1, with TRBD2 matching 11 bases. The CDR3 consists of 16 residues. V shed 5 bases and J 4 bases; nucleotides not matched to a gene: 7. Germline CDR1 is SGHTA and CDR2 is FQGNSA. DNA of the CDR3: TGTGCCAGCAGCCTTACTAGCGGGGGTTCATACAATGAGCAGTTCTTC. It codes for CASSLTSGGSYNEQFF.

The rearrangement uses TRBV9 and TRBJ2-1, with 10 bases identical to TRBD1. This CDR3 region has 15 residues. The junction had 4 bases not matched to a gene; V was cut back by 1 base and J by 6 bases. Germline assignment: CDR1 SGDLS and CDR2 YYNGEE. The CDR3: CASSVSRDRGNEQFF. CDR3 coding DNA: TGTGCCAGCAGCGTATCCCGGGACAGGGGCAATGAGCAGTTCTTC.

The chain carries TRBV2 and TRBJ2-1; TRBD2 matches at 9 bases. Looked up from germline, CDR1 is SNHLY and CDR2 is FYNNEI. The CDR3 sequence is 16 residues long. J gave up 8 bases and V 7 bases, and 15 bases lay outside the gene matches. The CDR3 bases are TGTGCCAGCACCAAAAGGAGGCGGGGGGGCCTTGATGAGCAGTTCTTC. It translates to CASTKRRRGGLDEQFF.

V and J are TRBV20-1 and TRBJ1-1; D might be TRBD1 (6 bases). CDR3 length equals 10 residues. Germline assignment: CDR1 DFQATT and CDR2 SNEGSKA (reference sequence). V lost 7 bases and J lost 8, with 11 bases in between. The CDR3 loop is CSVRGTEAFF. The CDR3 DNA reads TGCAGTGTAAGAGGGACAGAAGCTTTCTTT.

V and J are TRBV6-1 and TRBJ1-5; tentative D call: TRBD1 (6 bases). V was pared by 8 bases and J by 3 bases, with 11 bases between. Germline V gene sequence: CDR1 MNHNS, CDR2 SASEGT. The CDR3 runs 13 residues. The CDR3 DNA sequence: TGTGCCAGCGGAGACAGGTTCAATCAGCCCCAGCATTTT. Protein: CASGDRFNQPQHF.

The rearrangement links TRBV4-3 to TRBJ1-1; D is undetermined. The V gene lost 0 bases and the J gene lost 4 bases, with 15 bases spanning the gap. The CDR3 is 16 amino acids. CDR1 and CDR2 from the germline V gene are LGHNA and YSLEER. The CDR3 region is CASSQDTRQAVTEAFF. The CDR3 DNA reads TGCGCCAGCAGCCAAGATACTAGGCAAGCGGTCACTGAAGCTTTCTTT.